Presented here are 13 T cell receptor beta chains from one specimen sequenced in a study of blood T cell repertoires in COVID-19. This table comes from immunoSEQ multiplex PCR, and its TCRdb copy is limited to in-frame clones, with some not included. The table shows roughly 150,000 clones, with approximately 84% occurring only once. The sequenced sample was peripheral blood. Receptors originate from a woman older than 75 with COVID-19, enrolled during active disease.

The chain combines TRBV15 with TRBJ2-1; tentatively, D is TRBD1 (5 bases). The ends were cut back, 3 bases at V and 8 bases at J, with 14 bases in the middle. Germline loops: CDR1 LNHNV, CDR2 YYDKDF (reference sequence). The CDR3 length is 14 residues. The CDR3 is CATSSPGYIYEQFF. The CDR3, as DNA: TGTGCCACCAGCAGCCCAGGGTATATTTATGAGCAGTTCTTC.

The V call is TRBV19, the J call TRBJ2-2; 8 bases line up with TRBD2. V gave up 7 bases and J gave up 1 base; unmatched junction bases: 11. The CDR3 runs to 17 residues. Germline V gives CDR1 LNHDA, CDR2 SQIVND (reference sequence). The CDR3: CASKALAGRQNTGELFF. The DNA of the CDR3 is TGTGCCAGTAAGGCCCTAGCGGGCCGACAGAACACCGGGGAGCTGTTTTTT.

The chain carries TRBV4-1 and TRBJ2-3; 8 bases are shared with TRBD1. Germline assignment: CDR1 MGHRA and CDR2 YSYEKL. V gave up 2 bases and J gave up 5 bases; unmatched junction bases: 3. The CDR3 sequence is 14 residues long. CDR3 nucleotides: TGCGCCAGCAGCCAACAGGGGGCAATAGATACGCAGTATTTT. This encodes CASSQQGAIDTQYF.

The rearrangement links TRBV11-3 to TRBJ1-6; 8 positions agree with TRBD1. Germline-derived CDR1 and CDR2 are SGHNT and YENEEA. V trimming: 6 bases; J trimming: 7 bases; junction bases outside the gene matches: 5. This CDR3 is built from 14 residues. The CDR3 DNA is TGTGCCAGCAGTCCCGGACAGGGCAATTCACCCCTCCACTTT. This sequence encodes CASSPGQGNSPLHF.

This chain uses TRBV27 with TRBJ2-6; D is unclear. The CDR3 spans 16 residues. The ends were cut back, 0 bases at V and 0 bases at J, with 6 bases in the middle. Germline values: CDR1 MNHEY, CDR2 SMNVEV (reference sequence). The CDR3 here is CASSLSSSSGANVLTF. CDR3 DNA: TGTGCCAGCAGTTTATCTTCGAGCTCTGGGGCCAACGTCCTGACTTTC.

The chain links TRBV27 to TRBJ1-2, with TRBD1 matching 7 bases. V shed 4 bases, J shed 7 bases, and the junction held 18 bases outside the gene matches. The CDR3 has 17 amino acids. Looked up from germline, CDR1 is MNHEY and CDR2 is SMNVEV (reference sequence). CDR3 in amino acids: CASSSSNPLGGAVGYTF. The CDR3 nucleotides are TGTGCCAGCAGTTCCTCGAACCCCCTAGGGGGCGCCGTTGGCTACACCTTC.

This clone has just a few counts. V usage is TRBV27 and J usage is TRBJ2-1; tentative D call: TRBD1 (5 bases). Germline V CDR1 and CDR2: MNHEY, SMNVEV (reference sequence). Between the trimmed V and J ends, which lost 3 bases and 4 bases, there was a span of 13 bases. CDR3 size: 15 residues. The DNA of the CDR3 is TGTGCCAGCAGTTTCGGTGGCCGACAGTACAATGAGCAGTTCTTC. This gives the protein CASSFGGRQYNEQFF.

CDR3 sequence reads: CASNDRVLGNSPLHF. Written as DNA, the CDR3 is TGTGCCAGCAACGACAGGGTCTTGGGTAATTCACCCCTCCACTTT. The chain links TRBV27 to TRBJ1-6, with 7 bases identical to TRBD1. Germline loops: CDR1 MNHEY, CDR2 SMNVEV (reference sequence). After removal of 7 bases from V and 6 bases from J, the junction contained 9 bases not matched to a gene. This CDR3 is 15 amino acids long.

The chain combines TRBV10-3 with TRBJ1-6; TRBD1 matches 10 bases. The V gene's germline CDR1 is ENHRY and CDR2 SYGVKD. The V gene end was trimmed by 10 bases and the J gene end by 4 bases; junction bases not matched to a gene: 7. CDR3 size: 15 residues. This CDR3 reads CATTRDRGYNSPLHF. CDR3 bases: TGTGCCACGACCCGGGACAGGGGATATAATTCACCCCTCCACTTT.

The CDR3 reads CASSIDGSGGANEQFF. CDR3 bases: TGTGCCAGTAGTATAGATGGCAGCGGGGGGGCAAATGAGCAGTTCTTC. The V and J genes are TRBV19 and TRBJ2-1; 10 nucleotides align to TRBD2. Germline V gene sequence: CDR1 LNHDA, CDR2 SQIVND (reference sequence). V shed 0 bases, J shed 7 bases, and the junction held 6 bases outside the gene matches. The CDR3 is 16 residues long.

The J gene is TRBJ2-1, the V gene TRBV5-1; D not resolved. The CDR3 sequence is 14 residues long. Germline-derived CDR1 and CDR2 are SGHRS and YFSETQ. Trimming removed 2 bases at V and 1 base at J, with 7 bases between. CDR3 in DNA: TGCGCCAGCAGCTTCAGGCCGTCCTACAATGAGCAGTTCTTC. It codes for CASSFRPSYNEQFF.

The chain recombines TRBV29-1 with TRBJ1-1; TRBD1 agrees at 8 bases. Germline CDR1 is SQVTM and CDR2 is ANQGSEA. With V trimmed by 6 bases and J by 4 bases, 1 base remained unmatched. This CDR3 has 11 amino acids. CDR3 amino acids: CSVGTGTEAFF. The CDR3 region has the DNA TGCAGCGTCGGGACAGGCACTGAAGCTTTCTTT.

The chain couples TRBV6-5 to TRBJ2-7; 7 bases agree with TRBD1. The germline gives CDR1 MNHEY, CDR2 SVGAGI. Trimming removed 0 bases from V and 2 bases from J; junction bases left unmatched: 4. This CDR3 contains 15 residues. The CDR3: CASSYSRDSTYEQYF. CDR3 DNA sequence: TGTGCCAGCAGTTACTCTAGGGACAGTACCTACGAGCAGTACTTC.